The source of this T cell receptor beta chain is a study of Tregs in tolerant kidney transplant recipients. Method: immunoSEQ multiplex PCR; TCRdb's copy keeps in-frame clones and lacks some. The repertoire table contains roughly 15,000 clones. As to this clone: What it binds is not known. The read stops 3 residues short of the end of the CDR3; the missing end is completed from the germline J gene.

Related graft donors supplied nonmyeloablative bone marrow transplants, and mixed chimerism was transient. Unstimulated Tregs (CD4+CD25+CD127-) and CD4+CD25- non-Tregs were sorted from PBMCs. The CDR3 covers 14 residues. Germline CDR1 SGHRS, CDR2 YFSETQ. The V gene end was trimmed by 0 bases and the J gene end by 7 bases; junction bases not matched to a gene: 0. Study findings and constraints: Some patients' samples used different primers over time, so nucleotide sequences weren't comparable. The most relevant donor-specific Treg TCRbeta repertoire apparently came from expansion with activated donor B cells. No direct test of biological reproducibility was done here.

Sequencing used CD4+ T cells from blood (PBMCs), obtained 12 months after the transplant. The V gene is TRBV5-1, the J gene TRBJ1-6, with 8 nucleotides matching TRBD1. This sequence originates from a human patient who received a combined kidney and bone marrow transplant. Some T cells may be supplied by the graft donor. The CDR3 sequence is CASSLGTGNSPLHF. CDR3 bases read: TGCGCCAGCAGCTTGGGGACAGGGAATTCACCC.